The clone carrying this T cell receptor (beta chain) has a count of ten or more. The authors isolated PBMCs from 10 ml of fresh peripheral blood. The study amplified TCR beta CDR3 regions using RNA transcripts. An initial RT-PCR round employing HTBI primers preceded a second-round multiplex PCR. Using its own MiXCR run on the multiplex PCR reads, TCRdb lists one record per CDR3 protein. The sample holds some 200,000 distinct CDR3 sequences, under 30% seen once. The source of the sample is a study of Graves' ophthalmopathy and Graves' hyperthyroidism. This CDR3 region has 13 residues. V was clipped by 2 bases and J by 5 bases, with 9 bases between them. Germline lookup yields CDR1 LGHNA and CDR2 YSLEER.

V usage is TRBV4-3 and J usage is TRBJ1-1; D is undetermined. The source is a man aged 50 or older with Graves' ophthalmopathy. The sample comprised peripheral blood. CDR3 amino acids: CASSQSYGTEAFF. In DNA form, the CDR3 reads TGCGCCAGCAGCCAAAGTTACGGGACTGAAGCTTTCTTT.